Reported below is one TCR beta chain. The data were taken from a study of blood T cell repertoires in COVID-19. The CDR3 length is 13 residues. The V end was cut by 5 bases, the J end by 9 bases, with 17 bases between. The table came from immunoSEQ multiplex PCR; TCRdb's copy has only in-frame clones and leaves some out. This table has some 520,000 clones, approximately 92% appearing once. The sequenced sample consisted of peripheral blood. V and J are TRBV12-3 or TRBV12-4 and TRBJ2-7, with D unclear. The TCR comes from a man aged 18 to 29 with COVID-19, enrolled during active disease. The CDR3 coding sequence is TGTGCCAGCAGTCCATCGCCGACTTCCCCGCAGTACTTC. This translates into CASSPSPTSPQYF.